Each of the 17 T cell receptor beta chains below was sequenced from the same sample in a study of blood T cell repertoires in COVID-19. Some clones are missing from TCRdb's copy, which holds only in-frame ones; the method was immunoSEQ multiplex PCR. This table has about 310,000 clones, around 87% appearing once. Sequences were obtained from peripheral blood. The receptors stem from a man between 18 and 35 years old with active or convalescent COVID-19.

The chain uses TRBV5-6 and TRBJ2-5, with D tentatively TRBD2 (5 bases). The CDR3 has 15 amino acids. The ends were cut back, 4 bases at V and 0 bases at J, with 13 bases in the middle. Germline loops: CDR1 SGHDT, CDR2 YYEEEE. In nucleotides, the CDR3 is TGTGCCAGCAGCCCCCTACGAGGGTACCAAGAGACCCAGTACTTC. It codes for CASSPLRGYQETQYF. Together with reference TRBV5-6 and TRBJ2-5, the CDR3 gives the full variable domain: DAGVTQSPTHLIKTRGQQVTLRCSPKSGHDTVSWYQQALGQGPQFIFQYYEEEERQRGNFPDRFSGHQFPNYSSELNVNALLLGDSALYLCASSPLRGYQETQYFGPGTRLLVL.

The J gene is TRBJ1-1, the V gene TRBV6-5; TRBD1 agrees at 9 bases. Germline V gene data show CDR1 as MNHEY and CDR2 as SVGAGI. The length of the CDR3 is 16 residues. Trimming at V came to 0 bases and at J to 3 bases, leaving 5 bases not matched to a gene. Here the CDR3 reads CASSYSPGQGDTEAFF. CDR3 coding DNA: TGTGCCAGCAGTTACTCTCCGGGACAGGGAGACACTGAAGCTTTCTTT.

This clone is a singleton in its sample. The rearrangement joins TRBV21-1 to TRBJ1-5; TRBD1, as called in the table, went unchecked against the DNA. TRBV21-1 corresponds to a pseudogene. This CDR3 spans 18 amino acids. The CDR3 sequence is CASSRSTGTGMNNQPQHF. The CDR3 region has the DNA TGTGCCAGCAGCAGATCTACCGGGACAGGGATGAACAATCAGCCCCAGCATTTT.

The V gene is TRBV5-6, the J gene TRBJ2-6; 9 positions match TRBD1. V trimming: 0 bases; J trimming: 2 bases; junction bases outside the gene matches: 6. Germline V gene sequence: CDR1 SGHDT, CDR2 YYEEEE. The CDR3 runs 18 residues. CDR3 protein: CASSLVGQGIAGANVLTF. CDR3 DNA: TGTGCCAGCAGCTTGGTAGGACAGGGGATAGCTGGGGCCAACGTCCTGACTTTC.

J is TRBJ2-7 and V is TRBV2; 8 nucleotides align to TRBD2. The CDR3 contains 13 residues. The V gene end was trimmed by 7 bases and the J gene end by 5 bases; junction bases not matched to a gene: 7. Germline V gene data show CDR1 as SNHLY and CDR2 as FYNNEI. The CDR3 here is CASMGGRRHEQYF. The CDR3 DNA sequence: TGTGCCAGCATGGGCGGGAGGCGCCACGAGCAGTACTTC.

The CDR3 reads CASSTSPPGATNEKLFF. Here the CDR3 DNA reads TGTGCCAGCTCAACCTCACCGCCCGGTGCAACTAATGAAAAACTGTTTTTT. This chain links TRBV27 with TRBJ1-4, with unresolved D. This CDR3 region has 17 residues. Trimming cost V 8 bases and J 0 bases, with 19 bases left between them. Looked up from germline, CDR1 is MNHEY and CDR2 is SMNVEV (reference sequence).

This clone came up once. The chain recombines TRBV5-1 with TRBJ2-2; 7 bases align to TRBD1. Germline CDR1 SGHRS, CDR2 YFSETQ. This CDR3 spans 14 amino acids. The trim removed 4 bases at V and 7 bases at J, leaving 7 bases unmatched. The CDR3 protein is CASSPNRGNGELFF. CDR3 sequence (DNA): TGCGCCAGCAGCCCGAACAGGGGTAACGGGGAGCTGTTTTTT. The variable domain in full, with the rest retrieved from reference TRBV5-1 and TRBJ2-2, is KAGVTQTPRYLIKTRGQQVTLSCSPISGHRSVSWYQQTPGQGLQFLFEYFSETQRNKGNFPGRFSGRQFSNSRSEMNVSTLELGDSALYLCASSPNRGNGELFFGEGSRLTVL.

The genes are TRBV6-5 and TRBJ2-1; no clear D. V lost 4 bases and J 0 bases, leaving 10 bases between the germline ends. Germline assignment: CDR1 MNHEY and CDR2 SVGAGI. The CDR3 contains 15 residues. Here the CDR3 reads CASSSTRSSYNEQFF. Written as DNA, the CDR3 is TGTGCCAGCAGTTCGACGAGGAGCTCCTACAATGAGCAGTTCTTC.

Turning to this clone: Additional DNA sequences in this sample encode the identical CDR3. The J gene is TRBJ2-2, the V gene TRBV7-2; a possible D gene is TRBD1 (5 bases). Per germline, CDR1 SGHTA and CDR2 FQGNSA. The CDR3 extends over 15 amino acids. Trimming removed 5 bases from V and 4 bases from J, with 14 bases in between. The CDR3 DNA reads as TGTGCCAGCAGCCCAGGGCAGGGTAGCACCGGGGAGCTGTTTTTT. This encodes CASSPGQGSTGELFF.

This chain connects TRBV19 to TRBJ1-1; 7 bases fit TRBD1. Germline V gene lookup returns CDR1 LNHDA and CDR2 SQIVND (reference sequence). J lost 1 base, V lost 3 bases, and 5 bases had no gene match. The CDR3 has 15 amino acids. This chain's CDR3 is CASSIFPGGNTEAFF. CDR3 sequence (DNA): TGTGCCAGTAGTATTTTTCCAGGGGGGAACACTGAAGCTTTCTTT.

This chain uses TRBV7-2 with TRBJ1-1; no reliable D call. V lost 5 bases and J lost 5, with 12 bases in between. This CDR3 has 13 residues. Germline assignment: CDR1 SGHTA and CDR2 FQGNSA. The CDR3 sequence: CASSPTLRTEAFF. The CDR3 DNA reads TGTGCCAGCAGCCCCACCCTCAGGACTGAAGCTTTCTTT.

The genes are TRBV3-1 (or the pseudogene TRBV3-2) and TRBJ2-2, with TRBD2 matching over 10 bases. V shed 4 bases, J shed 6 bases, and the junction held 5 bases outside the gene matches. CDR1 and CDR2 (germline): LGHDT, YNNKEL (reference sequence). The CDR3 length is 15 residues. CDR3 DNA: TGTGCCAGCAGCCTCCGGACTAGCGGTGCCGGGGAGCTGTTTTTT. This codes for CASSLRTSGAGELFF.

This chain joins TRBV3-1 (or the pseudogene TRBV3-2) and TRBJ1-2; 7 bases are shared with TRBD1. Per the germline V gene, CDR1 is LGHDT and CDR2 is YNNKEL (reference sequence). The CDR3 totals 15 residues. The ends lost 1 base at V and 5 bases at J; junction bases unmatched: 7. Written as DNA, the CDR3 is TGTGCCAGCAGCCAAGGGGCAGGGGGTGGTTATGGCTACACCTTC. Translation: CASSQGAGGGYGYTF.

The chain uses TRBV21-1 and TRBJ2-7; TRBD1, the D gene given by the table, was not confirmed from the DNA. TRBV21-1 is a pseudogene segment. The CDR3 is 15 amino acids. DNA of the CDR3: TGTGCCAGCAGCAGAAGGACAGGTGGGACCTACGAGCAGTACTTC. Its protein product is CASSRRTGGTYEQYF.

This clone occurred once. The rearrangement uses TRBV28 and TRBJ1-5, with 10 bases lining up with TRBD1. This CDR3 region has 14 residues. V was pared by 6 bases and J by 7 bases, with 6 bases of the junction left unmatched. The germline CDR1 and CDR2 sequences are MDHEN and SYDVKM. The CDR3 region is CASSGRTGGQPQHF. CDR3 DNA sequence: TGTGCCAGCAGCGGTCGGACAGGGGGACAGCCCCAGCATTTT.

The CDR3 protein is CASSEQGPETQYF. CDR3 nucleotides: TGTGCCAGCAGCGAACAGGGTCCGGAGACCCAGTACTTC. The rearrangement uses TRBV13 and TRBJ2-5; the D gene is possibly TRBD1 (6 bases). This CDR3 region has 13 residues. In germline, CDR1 is PRHDT, CDR2 FYEKMQ (reference sequence). V dropped 5 bases and J dropped 5 bases, with 12 bases sitting between them.

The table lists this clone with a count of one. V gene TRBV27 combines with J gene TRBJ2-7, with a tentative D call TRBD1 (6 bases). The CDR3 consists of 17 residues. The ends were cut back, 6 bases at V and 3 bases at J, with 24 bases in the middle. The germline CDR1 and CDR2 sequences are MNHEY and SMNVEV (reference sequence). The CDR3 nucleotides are TGTGCCAGCAGAGAGGCCACGGACAGTCTGTCAGACTACGAGCAGTACTTC. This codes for CASREATDSLSDYEQYF.